The 3 T cell receptor beta chains presented below share a single source sample, sequenced in a study of blood T cell repertoires in COVID-19. Only in-frame clones appear in the TCRdb table, and some are missing; sequencing was by immunoSEQ multiplex PCR. The sample lists 50,000 to 65,000 clones, roughly two thirds occurring once. Sample: PBMCs or T cells enriched from blood (not recorded which). The receptors were gathered from a woman aged 55-70 years who had been exposed to COVID-19.

The genes are TRBV19 and TRBJ2-7; 9 nucleotides line up with TRBD1. The CDR3 extends over 14 amino acids. Germline CDR1 reads LNHDA; CDR2 reads SQIVND (reference sequence). V was pared by 6 bases and J by 6 bases, with 9 bases of the junction left unmatched. The CDR3 DNA sequence: TGTGCCAGTAGACCTGACAGGGGGAGAGGCGAGCAGTACTTC. Translation gives CASRPDRGRGEQYF.

The rearrangement uses TRBV6-5 and TRBJ1-2, with unresolved D. The V end lost 2 bases, the J end lost 7 bases, and 5 bases lay between the germline ends. Germline V lookup: CDR1 MNHEY, CDR2 SVGAGI. The CDR3 has 11 residues. The CDR3 DNA reads TGTGCCAGCAGTTACGGAGGTGGCTACACCTTC. Residues: CASSYGGGYTF.

The chain employs TRBV6-5 and TRBJ2-1; 8 bases fit TRBD1. V shed 6 bases and J 0 bases; nucleotides not matched to a gene: 4. The CDR3 totals 15 residues. Per germline, CDR1 MNHEY and CDR2 SVGAGI. CDR3 in DNA: TGTGCCAGCAGGGGAACAGGGGGCTCCTACAATGAGCAGTTCTTC. Protein sequence: CASRGTGGSYNEQFF.